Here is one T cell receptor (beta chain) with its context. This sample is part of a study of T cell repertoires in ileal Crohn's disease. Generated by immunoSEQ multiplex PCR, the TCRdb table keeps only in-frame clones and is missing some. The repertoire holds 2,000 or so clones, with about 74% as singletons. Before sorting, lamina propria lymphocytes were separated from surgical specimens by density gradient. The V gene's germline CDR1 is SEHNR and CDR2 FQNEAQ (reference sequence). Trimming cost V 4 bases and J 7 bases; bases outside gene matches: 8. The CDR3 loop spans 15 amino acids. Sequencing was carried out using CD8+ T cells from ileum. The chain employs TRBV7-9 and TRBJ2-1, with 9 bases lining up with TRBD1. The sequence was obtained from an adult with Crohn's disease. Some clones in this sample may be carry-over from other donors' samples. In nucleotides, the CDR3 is TGTGCCAGCAGCTCCCGGGACAGGGTCGGGAATGAGCAGTTCTTC. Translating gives CASSSRDRVGNEQFF.